This TCR beta chain was observed in a study of blood T cell repertoires in COVID-19. Looking at the study overall: Acute and convalescent COVID-19 samples came from the United States, Italy and Spain. PBMCs, B-cell-depleted T cells, or T cells were the source of the cDNA or gDNA that made up the material.

This CDR3 comprises 16 residues. Trimming took 1 base from V and 0 from J; bases not matched to a gene: 0. Germline V gives CDR1 SGHTA, CDR2 FQGNSA. In the original analysis: How many nucleated cells were present was estimated from reference gene primer amplification. Data came from immunoSEQ multiplex PCR; TCRdb stores just in-frame clones and leaves some out. The DNA gave D and trimming, while V, J and clone size come from that table. Of 300,000 to 350,000 clones in the sample, around 83% were seen once. Only a few counts were recorded for this clone. The genes are TRBV7-2 and TRBJ1-4, with 9 bases lining up with TRBD1. This receptor was obtained from a man younger than 45 with active or convalescent COVID-19. The sample consisted of peripheral blood. The CDR3 DNA sequence: TGTGCCAGCAGCTTAGGACAGGGGGCAACTAATGAAAAACTGTTTTTT. Translating it yields CASSLGQGATNEKLFF.